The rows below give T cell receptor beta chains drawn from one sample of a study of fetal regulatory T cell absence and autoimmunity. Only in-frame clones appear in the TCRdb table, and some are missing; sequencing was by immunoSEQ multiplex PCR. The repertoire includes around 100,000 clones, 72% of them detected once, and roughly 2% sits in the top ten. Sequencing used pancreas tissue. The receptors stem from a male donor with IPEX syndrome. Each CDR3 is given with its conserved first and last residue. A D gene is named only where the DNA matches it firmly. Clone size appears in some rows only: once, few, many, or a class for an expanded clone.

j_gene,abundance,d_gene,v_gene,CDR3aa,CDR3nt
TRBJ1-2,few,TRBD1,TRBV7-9,CASSILTGAYGYTF,TGTGCCAGCAGCATACTGACAGGGGCCTATGGCTACACCTTC
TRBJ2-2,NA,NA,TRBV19,CASSIGPTGELFF,TGTGCCAGTAGTATAGGGCCAACCGGGGAGCTGTTTTTT
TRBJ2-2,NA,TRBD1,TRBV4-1,CASSRPGQESGELFF,TGCGCCAGCAGCCGACCGGGACAGGAAAGCGGGGAGCTGTTTTTT
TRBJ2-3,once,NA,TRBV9,CASSVVDGLAPTDTQYF,TGTGCCAGCAGCGTAGTCGACGGGTTAGCCCCCACAGATACGCAGTATTTT
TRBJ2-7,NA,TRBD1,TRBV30,CGLWTRDSPYEQYF,TGTGGCCTCTGGACTCGGGACAGTCCCTACGAGCAGTACTTC
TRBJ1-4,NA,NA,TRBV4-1,CASSLVSSEKLFF,TGCGCCAGCAGCCTCGTCAGTTCCGAAAAACTGTTTTTT
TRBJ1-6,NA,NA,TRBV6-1,CASSESWREYNSPLHF,TGTGCCAGCAGTGAATCCTGGCGGGAATATAATTCACCCCTCCACTTT
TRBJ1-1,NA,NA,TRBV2,CASSETHTEAFF,TGTGCCAGCAGTGAAACACACACTGAAGCTTTCTTT
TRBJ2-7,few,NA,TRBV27,CASSLDTYEQYF,TGTGCCAGCAGTTTGGACACCTACGAGCAGTACTTC
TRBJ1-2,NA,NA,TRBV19,CASSGVEDYGYTF,TGTGCCAGTTCCGGGGTGGAGGACTATGGCTACACCTTC
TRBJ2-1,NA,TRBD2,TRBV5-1,CASSPRGVVGLAGGRDEQFF,TGCGCCAGCAGCCCCCGAGGGGTGGTAGGACTAGCGGGAGGTCGAGATGAGCAGTTCTTC
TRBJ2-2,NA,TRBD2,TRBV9,CASSVLAGTGELFF,TGTGCCAGCAGCGTACTAGCGGGCACCGGGGAGCTGTTTTTT
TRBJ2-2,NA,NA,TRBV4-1,CASSQVYTGELFF,TGCGCCAGCAGCCAAGTGTACACCGGGGAGCTGTTTTTT
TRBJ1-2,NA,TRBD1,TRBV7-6,CASSLGTGGYTF,TGTGCCAGCAGCTTAGGGACAGGTGGCTACACCTTC
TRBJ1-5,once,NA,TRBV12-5,CASGLDREFSNQPQHF,TGTGCTAGTGGTTTGGACAGGGAATTTAGCAATCAGCCCCAGCATTTT
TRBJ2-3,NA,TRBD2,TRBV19,CASSMGLADTQYF,TGTGCCAGTAGTATGGGACTAGCAGATACGCAGTATTTT
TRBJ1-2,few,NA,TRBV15,CATSKQNYGYTF,TGTGCCACCAGCAAACAGAACTATGGCTACACCTTC
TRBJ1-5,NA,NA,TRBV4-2,CASSQDLWSQGNQPQHF,TGTGCCAGCAGCCAAGATCTTTGGAGTCAGGGAAATCAGCCCCAGCATTTT
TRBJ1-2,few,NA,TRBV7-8,CASSSNREGYTF,TGTGCCAGCAGCTCGAACAGGGAGGGCTACACCTTC
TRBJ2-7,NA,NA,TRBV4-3,CASSQEYATYEQYF,TGCGCCAGCAGCCAAGAATATGCGACCTACGAGCAGTACTTC
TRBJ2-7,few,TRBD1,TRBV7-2,CASSLGTGAYEQYF,TGTGCCAGCAGCTTAGGGACAGGGGCCTACGAGCAGTACTTC
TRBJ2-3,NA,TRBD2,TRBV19,CASRTSGSRPDTQYF,TGTGCCAGTAGGACTAGCGGGAGTCGGCCAGATACGCAGTATTTT
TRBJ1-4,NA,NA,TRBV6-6,CASSYWRGPPNEKLFF,TGTGCCAGCAGTTACTGGAGGGGCCCCCCTAATGAAAAACTGTTTTTT
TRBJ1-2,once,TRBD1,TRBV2,CASRSDRGTYGYTF,TGTGCCAGCAGATCGGACAGGGGAACCTATGGCTACACCTTC
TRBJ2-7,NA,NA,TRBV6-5,CASSYGPSYEQYF,TGTGCCAGCAGTTACGGACCGTCCTACGAGCAGTACTTC
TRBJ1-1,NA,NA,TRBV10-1,CASRIEWGWNTEAFF,TGCGCCAGCAGAATAGAATGGGGCTGGAACACTGAAGCTTTCTTT
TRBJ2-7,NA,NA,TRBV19,CASSIFWTALSYEQYF,TGTGCCAGTAGTATATTTTGGACAGCTCTCTCCTACGAGCAGTACTTC